The clone carrying this TCR beta chain is categorized as medium-sized. Its cognate antigen is unknown. This entry belongs to a study of spatial heterogeneity in lung cancer. Study results and limitations: Intratumoral expanded alpha and beta TCR counts were found to track tumor mutation counts.

TCRdb re-called the 5' RACE reads through MiXCR, storing one row per CDR3 protein. The table has around 4,800 distinct CDR3 sequences, 8.4% seen once. The time point was: sample taken at primary tumor resection. Donation came from around 72 patients with untreated early-stage non-small cell lung cancer. The sequenced material consisted of unsorted whole RNA from tumor, nontumor lung or frozen PBMC. Germline lookup yields CDR1 SGHRS and CDR2 YFSETQ. The length of the CDR3 is 15 residues. Trimming took off 3 bases at V and 3 bases at J, with 14 bases between the two ends. Sample: lung tumor tissue, taken at surgery. The TCR comes from a female donor with early-stage non-small cell lung cancer. This chain uses TRBV5-1 with TRBJ2-3; possible D gene TRBD2, 6 bases. CDR3 sequence reads: CASSWGGSATDTQYF. The DNA of the CDR3 is TGCGCCAGCAGCTGGGGAGGAAGTGCGACAGATACGCAGTATTTT.